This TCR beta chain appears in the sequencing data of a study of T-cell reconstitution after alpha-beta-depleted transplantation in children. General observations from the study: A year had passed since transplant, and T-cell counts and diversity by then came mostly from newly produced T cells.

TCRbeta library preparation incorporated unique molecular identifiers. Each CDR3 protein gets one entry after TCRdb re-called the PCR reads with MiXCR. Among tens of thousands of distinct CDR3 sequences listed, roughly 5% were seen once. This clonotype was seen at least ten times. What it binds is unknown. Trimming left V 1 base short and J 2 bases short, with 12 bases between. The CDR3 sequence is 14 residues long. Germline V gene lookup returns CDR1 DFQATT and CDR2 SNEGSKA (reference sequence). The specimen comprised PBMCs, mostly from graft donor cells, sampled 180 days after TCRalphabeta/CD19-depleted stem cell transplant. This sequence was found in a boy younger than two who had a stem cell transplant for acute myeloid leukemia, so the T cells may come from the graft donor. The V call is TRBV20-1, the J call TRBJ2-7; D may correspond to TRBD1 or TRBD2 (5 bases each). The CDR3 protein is CSARASGRTYEQYF. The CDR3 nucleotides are TGCAGTGCTAGAGCATCGGGACGGACCTACGAGCAGTACTTC.